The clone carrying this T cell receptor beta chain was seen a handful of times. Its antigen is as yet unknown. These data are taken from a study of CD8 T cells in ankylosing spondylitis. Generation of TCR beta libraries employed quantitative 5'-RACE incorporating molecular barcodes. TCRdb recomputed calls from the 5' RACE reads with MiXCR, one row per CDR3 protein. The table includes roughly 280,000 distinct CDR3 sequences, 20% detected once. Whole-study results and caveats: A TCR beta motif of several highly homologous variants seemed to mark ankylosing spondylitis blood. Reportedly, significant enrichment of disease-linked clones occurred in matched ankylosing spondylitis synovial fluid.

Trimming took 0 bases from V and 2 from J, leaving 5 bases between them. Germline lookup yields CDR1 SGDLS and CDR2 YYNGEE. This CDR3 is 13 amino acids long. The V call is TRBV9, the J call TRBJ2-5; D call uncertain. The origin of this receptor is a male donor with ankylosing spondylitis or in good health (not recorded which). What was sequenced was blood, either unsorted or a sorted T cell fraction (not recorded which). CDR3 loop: CASSVAWQETQYF. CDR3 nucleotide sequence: TGTGCCAGCAGCGTAGCTTGGCAAGAGACCCAGTACTTC.